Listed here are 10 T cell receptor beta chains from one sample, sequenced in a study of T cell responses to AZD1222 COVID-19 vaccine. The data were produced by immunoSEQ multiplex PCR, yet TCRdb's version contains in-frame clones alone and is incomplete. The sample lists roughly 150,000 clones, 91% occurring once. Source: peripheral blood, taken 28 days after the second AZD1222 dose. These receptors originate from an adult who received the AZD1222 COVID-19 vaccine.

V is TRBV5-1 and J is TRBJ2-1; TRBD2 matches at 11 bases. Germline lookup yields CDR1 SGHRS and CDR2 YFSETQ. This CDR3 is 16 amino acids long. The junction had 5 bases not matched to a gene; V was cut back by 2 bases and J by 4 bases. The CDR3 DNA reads TGCGCCAGCAGCTTTGTCGGGACTAGCGGATACAATGAGCAGTTCTTC. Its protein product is CASSFVGTSGYNEQFF.

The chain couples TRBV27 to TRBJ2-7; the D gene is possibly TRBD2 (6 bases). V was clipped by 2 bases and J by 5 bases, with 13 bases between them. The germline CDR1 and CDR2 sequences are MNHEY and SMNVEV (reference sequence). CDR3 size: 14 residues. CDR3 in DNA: TGTGCCAGCAGTTTAACTAGCCCTCGGAACGAGCAGTACTTC. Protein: CASSLTSPRNEQYF.

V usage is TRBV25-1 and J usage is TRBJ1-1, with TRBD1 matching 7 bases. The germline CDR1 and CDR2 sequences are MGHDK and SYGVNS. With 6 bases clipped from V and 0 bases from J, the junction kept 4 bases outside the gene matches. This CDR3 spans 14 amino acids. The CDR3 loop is CASRLQGLNTEAFF. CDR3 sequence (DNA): TGTGCCAGCAGGCTACAGGGGTTGAACACTGAAGCTTTCTTT.

In DNA form, the CDR3 reads TGCGCCGAAGGAACAGGCGGCCTGAACACTGAAGCTTTCTTT. It codes for CAEGTGGLNTEAFF. V gene TRBV4-1 combines with J gene TRBJ1-1; D possibly corresponds to TRBD1 (5 bases). V shed 11 bases and J shed 0 bases, with 16 bases lying between them. The CDR3 runs to 14 residues. Germline V gives CDR1 MGHRA, CDR2 YSYEKL.

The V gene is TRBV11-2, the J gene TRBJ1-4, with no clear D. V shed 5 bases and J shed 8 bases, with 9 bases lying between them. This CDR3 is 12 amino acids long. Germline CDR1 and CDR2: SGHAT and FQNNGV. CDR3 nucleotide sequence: TGTGCCAGCAGCGCAAAACGCGAAAAACTGTTTTTT. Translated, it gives CASSAKREKLFF. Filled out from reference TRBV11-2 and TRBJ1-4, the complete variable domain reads EAGVAQSPRYKIIEKRQSVAFWCNPISGHATLYWYQQILGQGPKLLIQFQNNGVVDDSQLPKDRFSAERLKGVDSTLKIQPAKLEDSAVYLCASSAKREKLFFGSGTQLSVL.

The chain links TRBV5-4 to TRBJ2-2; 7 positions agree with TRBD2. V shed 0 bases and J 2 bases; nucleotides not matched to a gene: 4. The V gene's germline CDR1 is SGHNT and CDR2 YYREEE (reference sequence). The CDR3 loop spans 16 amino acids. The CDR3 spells CASSLGLADNTGELFF. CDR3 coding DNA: TGTGCCAGCAGCTTGGGGCTAGCGGACAACACCGGGGAGCTGTTTTTT. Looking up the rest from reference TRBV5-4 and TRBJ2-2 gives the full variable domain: ETGVTQSPTHLIKTRGQQVTLRCSSQSGHNTVSWYQQALGQGPQFIFQYYREEENGRGNFPPRFSGLQFPNYSSELNVNALELDDSALYLCASSLGLADNTGELFFGEGSRLTVL.

The CDR3 nucleotides read TGTGCCAGCAGCTCTAACAGGGGAGGCAATCAGCCCCAGCATTTT. This translates into CASSSNRGGNQPQHF. The chain recombines TRBV7-9 with TRBJ1-5, with TRBD1 matching 7 bases. The V gene end was trimmed by 4 bases and the J gene end by 2 bases; junction bases not matched to a gene: 5. CDR3 length: 15 residues. CDR1 is SEHNR and CDR2 is FQNEAQ in the germline V gene (reference sequence).

The CDR3 is CASMADARTDTQYF. DNA for the CDR3: TGTGCCAGTATGGCCGACGCCCGAACAGATACGCAGTATTTT. The rearrangement links TRBV19 to TRBJ2-3; no clear D. V lost 7 bases and J 3 bases, leaving 14 bases between the germline ends. CDR1 and CDR2 (germline): LNHDA, SQIVND (reference sequence). The CDR3 covers 14 residues.

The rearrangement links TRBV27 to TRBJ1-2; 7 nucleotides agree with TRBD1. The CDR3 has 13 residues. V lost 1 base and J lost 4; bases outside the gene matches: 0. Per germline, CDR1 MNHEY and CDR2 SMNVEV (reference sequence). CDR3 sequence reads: CASSLWTGYGYTF. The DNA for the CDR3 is TGTGCCAGCAGTTTATGGACAGGCTATGGCTACACCTTC.

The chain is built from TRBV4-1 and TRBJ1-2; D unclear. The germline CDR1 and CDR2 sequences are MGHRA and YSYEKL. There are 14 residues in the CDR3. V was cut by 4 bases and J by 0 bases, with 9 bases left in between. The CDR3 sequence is CASSPGAANYGYTF. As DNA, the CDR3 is TGCGCCAGCAGCCCGGGTGCAGCTAACTATGGCTACACCTTC.